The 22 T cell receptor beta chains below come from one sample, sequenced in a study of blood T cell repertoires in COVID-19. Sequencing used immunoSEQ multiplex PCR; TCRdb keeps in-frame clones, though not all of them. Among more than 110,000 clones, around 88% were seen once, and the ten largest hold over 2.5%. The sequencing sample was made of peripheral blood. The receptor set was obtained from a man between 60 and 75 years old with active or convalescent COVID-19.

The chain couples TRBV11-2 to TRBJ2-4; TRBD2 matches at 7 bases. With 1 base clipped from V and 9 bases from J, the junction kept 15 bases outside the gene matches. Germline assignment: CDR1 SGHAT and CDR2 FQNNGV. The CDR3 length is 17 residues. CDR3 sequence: CASSLVVGGPGESIQYF. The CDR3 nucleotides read TGTGCCAGCAGCTTAGTGGTGGGAGGGCCCGGGGAATCCATTCAGTACTTC.

The CDR3 spells CASSHNLLAAGEQYF. CDR3 DNA sequence: TGCGCCAGCAGCCACAATTTACTAGCGGCGGGGGAGCAGTACTTC. J is TRBJ2-7 and V is TRBV4-3; 8 bases agree with TRBD2. The CDR3 contains 15 residues. J was trimmed by 7 bases and V by 3 bases; bases with no gene match: 11. Germline loops: CDR1 LGHNA, CDR2 YSLEER.

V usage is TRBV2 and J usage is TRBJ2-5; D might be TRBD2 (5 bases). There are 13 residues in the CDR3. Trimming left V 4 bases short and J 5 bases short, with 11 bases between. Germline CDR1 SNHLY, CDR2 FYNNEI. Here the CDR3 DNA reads TGTGCCAGCAGTGTTTCTCGGGGTGAGACCCAGTACTTC. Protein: CASSVSRGETQYF.

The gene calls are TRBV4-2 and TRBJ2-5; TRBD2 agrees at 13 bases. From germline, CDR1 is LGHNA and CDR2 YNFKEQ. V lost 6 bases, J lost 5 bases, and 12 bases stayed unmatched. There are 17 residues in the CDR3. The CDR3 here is CASRPSGTSGDGETQYF. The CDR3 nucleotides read TGTGCCAGCAGGCCCTCCGGGACTAGCGGGGACGGGGAGACCCAGTACTTC.

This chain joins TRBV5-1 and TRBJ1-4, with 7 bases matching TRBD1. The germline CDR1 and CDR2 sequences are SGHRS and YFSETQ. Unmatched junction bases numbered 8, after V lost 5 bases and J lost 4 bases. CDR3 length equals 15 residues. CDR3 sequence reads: CASSYGTAINEKLFF. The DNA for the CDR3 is TGCGCCAGCAGTTATGGGACAGCCATTAATGAAAAACTGTTTTTT.

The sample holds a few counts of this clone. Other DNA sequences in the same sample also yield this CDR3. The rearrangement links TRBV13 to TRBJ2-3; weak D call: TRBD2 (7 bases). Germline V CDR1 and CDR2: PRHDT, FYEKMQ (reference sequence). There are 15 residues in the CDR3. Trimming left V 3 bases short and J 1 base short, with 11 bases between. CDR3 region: CASSFGGAGTDTQYF. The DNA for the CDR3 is TGTGCCAGCAGCTTTGGGGGGGCGGGCACAGATACGCAGTATTTT.

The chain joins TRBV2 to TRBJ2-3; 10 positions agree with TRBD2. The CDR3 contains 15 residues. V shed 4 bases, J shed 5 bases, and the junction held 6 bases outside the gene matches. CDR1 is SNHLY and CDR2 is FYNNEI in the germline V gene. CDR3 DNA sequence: TGTGCCAGCAGTGTTGAAGCGGGAGGGCAAGATACGCAGTATTTT. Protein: CASSVEAGGQDTQYF.

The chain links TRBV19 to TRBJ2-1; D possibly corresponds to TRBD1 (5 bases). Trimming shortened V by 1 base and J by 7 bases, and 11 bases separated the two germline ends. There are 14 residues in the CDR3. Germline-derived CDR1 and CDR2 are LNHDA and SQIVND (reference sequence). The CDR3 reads CASSIVGGANEQFF. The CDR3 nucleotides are TGTGCCAGTAGTATAGTCGGTGGGGCTAATGAGCAGTTCTTC. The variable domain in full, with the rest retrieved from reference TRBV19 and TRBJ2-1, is DGGITQSPKYLFRKEGQNVTLSCEQNLNHDAMYWYRQDPGQGLRLIYYSQIVNDFQKGDIAEGYSVSREKKESFPLTVTSAQKNPTAFYLCASSIVGGANEQFFGPGTRLTVL.

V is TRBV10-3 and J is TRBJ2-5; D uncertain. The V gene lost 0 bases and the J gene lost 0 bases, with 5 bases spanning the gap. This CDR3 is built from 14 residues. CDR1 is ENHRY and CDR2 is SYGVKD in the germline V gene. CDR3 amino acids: CAISESANQETQYF. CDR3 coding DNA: TGTGCCATCAGTGAGTCGGCAAACCAAGAGACCCAGTACTTC.

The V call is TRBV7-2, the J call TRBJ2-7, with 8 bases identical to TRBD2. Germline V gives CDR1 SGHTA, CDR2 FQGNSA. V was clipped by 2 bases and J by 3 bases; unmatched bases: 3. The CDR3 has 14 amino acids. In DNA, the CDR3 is TGTGCCAGCAGCTTAACCCGGGAGGGCTACGAGCAGTACTTC. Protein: CASSLTREGYEQYF.

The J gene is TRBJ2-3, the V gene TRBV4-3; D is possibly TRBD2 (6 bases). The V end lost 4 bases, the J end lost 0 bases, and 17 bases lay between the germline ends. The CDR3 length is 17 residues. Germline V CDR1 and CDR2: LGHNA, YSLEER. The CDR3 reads CASSPGVGGASTDTQYF. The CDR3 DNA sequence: TGCGCCAGCAGCCCTGGCGTCGGGGGAGCTAGCACAGATACGCAGTATTTT.

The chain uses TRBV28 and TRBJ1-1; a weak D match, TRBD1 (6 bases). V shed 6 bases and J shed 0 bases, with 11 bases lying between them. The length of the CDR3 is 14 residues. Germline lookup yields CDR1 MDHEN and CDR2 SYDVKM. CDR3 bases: TGTGCCAGCAGATGGACAGCCATGAACACTGAAGCTTTCTTT. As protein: CASRWTAMNTEAFF.

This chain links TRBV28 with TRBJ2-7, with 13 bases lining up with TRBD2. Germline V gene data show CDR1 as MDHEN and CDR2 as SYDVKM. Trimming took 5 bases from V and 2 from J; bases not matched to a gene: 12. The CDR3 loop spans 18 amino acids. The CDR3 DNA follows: TGTGCCAGCAGTCCCCCCGGGGGGACTAGCGGGATAGCCTACGAGCAGTACTTC. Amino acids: CASSPPGGTSGIAYEQYF.

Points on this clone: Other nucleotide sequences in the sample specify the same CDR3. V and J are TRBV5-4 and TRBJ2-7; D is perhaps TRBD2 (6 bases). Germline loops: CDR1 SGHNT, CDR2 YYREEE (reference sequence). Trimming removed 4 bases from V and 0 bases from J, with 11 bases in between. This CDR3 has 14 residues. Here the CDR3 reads CASSPRGASYEQYF. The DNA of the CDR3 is TGTGCCAGCAGCCCGCGGGGAGCCTCCTACGAGCAGTACTTC.

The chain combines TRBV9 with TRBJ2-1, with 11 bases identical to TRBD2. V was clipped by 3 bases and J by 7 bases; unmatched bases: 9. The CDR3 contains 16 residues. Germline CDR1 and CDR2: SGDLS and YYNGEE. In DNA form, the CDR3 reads TGTGCCAGCAGCGCCTCCTTAGCGGGAGGGGGAAATGAGCAGTTCTTC. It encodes CASSASLAGGGNEQFF. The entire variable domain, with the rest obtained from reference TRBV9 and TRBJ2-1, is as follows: DSGVTQTPKHLITATGQRVTLRCSPRSGDLSVYWYQQSLDQGLQFLIQYYNGEERAKGNILERFSAQQFPDLHSELNLSSLELGDSALYFCASSASLAGGGNEQFFGPGTRLTVL.

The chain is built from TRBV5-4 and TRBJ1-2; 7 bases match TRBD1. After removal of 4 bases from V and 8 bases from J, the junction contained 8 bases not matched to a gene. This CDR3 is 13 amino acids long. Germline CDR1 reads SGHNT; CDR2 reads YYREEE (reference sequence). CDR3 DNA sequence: TGTGCCAGCAGCCCAAGACAGGGTCGCGGCTACACCTTC. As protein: CASSPRQGRGYTF.

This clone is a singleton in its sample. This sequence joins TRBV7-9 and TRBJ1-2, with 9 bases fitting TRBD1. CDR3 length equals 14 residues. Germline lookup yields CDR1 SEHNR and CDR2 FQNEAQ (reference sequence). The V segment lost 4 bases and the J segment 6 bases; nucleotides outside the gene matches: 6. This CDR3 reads CASSSRTGVNGYTF. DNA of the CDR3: TGTGCCAGCAGCTCTCGGACAGGGGTAAATGGCTACACCTTC.

The CDR3 DNA reads as TGTGCCAGCAGTCCCACCGGCAGGGCTGGAAACACCATATATTTT. It specifies CASSPTGRAGNTIYF. The rearrangement links TRBV28 to TRBJ1-3; possible D gene TRBD1, 5 bases. The ends were cut back, 5 bases at V and 2 bases at J, with 13 bases in the middle. Germline loops: CDR1 MDHEN, CDR2 SYDVKM. This CDR3 has 15 amino acids.

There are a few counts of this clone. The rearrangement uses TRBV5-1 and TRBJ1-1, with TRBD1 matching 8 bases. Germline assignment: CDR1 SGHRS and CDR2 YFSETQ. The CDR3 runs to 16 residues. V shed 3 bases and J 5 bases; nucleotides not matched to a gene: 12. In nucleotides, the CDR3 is TGCGCCAGCAGCTCCTGGACAGGGACGGAAACGACTGAAGCTTTCTTT. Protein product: CASSSWTGTETTEAFF.

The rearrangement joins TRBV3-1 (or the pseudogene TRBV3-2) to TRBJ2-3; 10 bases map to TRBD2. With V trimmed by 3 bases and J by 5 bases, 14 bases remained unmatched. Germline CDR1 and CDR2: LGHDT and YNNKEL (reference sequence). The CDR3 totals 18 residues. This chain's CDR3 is CASSHFSEAGGPGDTQYF. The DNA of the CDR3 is TGTGCCAGCAGCCACTTTAGCGAAGCGGGGGGGCCGGGAGATACGCAGTATTTT.

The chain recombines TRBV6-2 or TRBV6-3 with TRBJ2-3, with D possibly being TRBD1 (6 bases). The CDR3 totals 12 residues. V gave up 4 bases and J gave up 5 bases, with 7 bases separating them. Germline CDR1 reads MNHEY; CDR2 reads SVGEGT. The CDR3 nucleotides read TGTGCCAGCAGTTTACAGGGAGATACGCAGTATTTT. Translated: CASSLQGDTQYF.

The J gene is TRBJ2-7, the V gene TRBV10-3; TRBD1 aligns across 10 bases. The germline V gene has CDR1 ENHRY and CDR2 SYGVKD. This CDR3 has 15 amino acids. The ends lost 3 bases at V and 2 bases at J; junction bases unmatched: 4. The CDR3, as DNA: TGTGCCATCAGTGACGGACAGGGGGGTACCTACGAGCAGTACTTC. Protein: CAISDGQGGTYEQYF.